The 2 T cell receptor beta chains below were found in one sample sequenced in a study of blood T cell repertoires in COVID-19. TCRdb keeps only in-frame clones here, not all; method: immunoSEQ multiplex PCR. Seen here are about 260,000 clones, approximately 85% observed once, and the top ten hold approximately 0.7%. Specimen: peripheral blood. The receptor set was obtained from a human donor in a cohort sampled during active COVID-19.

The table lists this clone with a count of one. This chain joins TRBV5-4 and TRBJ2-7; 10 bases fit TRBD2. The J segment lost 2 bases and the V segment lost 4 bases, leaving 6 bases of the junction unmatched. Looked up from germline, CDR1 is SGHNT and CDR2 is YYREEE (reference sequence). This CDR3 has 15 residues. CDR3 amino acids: CASSIRTSGAYEQYF. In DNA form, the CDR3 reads TGTGCCAGCAGCATTCGGACTAGCGGAGCCTACGAGCAGTACTTC.

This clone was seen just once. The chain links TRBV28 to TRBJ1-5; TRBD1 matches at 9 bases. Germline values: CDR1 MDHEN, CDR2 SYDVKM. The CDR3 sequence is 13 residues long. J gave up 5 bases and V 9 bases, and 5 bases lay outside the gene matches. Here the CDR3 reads CASRTGDYQPQHF. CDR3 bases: TGTGCCAGTCGGACAGGGGATTATCAGCCCCAGCATTTT.